The sequence of this T cell receptor (beta chain) was determined in a study of blood T cells in healthy people across ages. With a J-beta primer mix and a sample-barcoded 5' primer, a second PCR ran 7 to 11 cycles. TCRdb used MiXCR to reprocess the 5' RACE reads, holding one entry per CDR3 protein. The table lists around 600,000 distinct CDR3 sequences, 40% to 50% of them singletons. Germline assignment: CDR1 DFQATT and CDR2 SNEGSKA (reference sequence). Between the trimmed V and J ends, which lost 4 bases and 8 bases, there was a span of 25 bases. The CDR3 sequence is 16 residues long. The V call is TRBV20-1, the J call TRBJ2-3, with D possibly being TRBD1 (5 bases). Material: blood. The clonotype was recovered from an elderly man in good health. CDR3 nucleotide sequence: TGCAGTGCTACTTCCAGGGCTACCTGGCACCAGGGTACGCAGTATTTT. It encodes CSATSRATWHQGTQYF.